This T cell receptor (beta chain) is drawn from a study of blood T cell repertoires in COVID-19. Original analysis: Nucleated cell counts were estimated from reference gene primer amplification. Sequencing was performed with immunoSEQ multiplex PCR; in TCRdb, only in-frame clones are kept and a portion is missing. V, J and clone size are taken as reported in that table, and D and trimming were inferred from the DNA itself. In the table there are under 450,000 clones, 88% of which are singletons. Input material: peripheral blood. The receptor was derived from a woman aged 45-60 years with COVID-19, enrolled during active disease.

The CDR3 region is CASSFDRRTVDEKLFF. As DNA, the CDR3 is TGTGCCAGCAGCTTTGACCGTCGGACAGTGGATGAAAAACTGTTTTTT. The chain has TRBV7-9 and TRBJ1-4; perhaps TRBD1 as D (6 bases). CDR1 and CDR2 (germline): SEHNR, FQNEAQ (reference sequence). This CDR3 contains 16 residues. Between the trimmed V and J ends, which lost 3 bases and 6 bases, there was a span of 17 bases.